This is a list of T cell receptor beta chains from one sample in a study of T cells in Graves' hyperthyroidism and ophthalmopathy. Using its own MiXCR run on the multiplex PCR reads, TCRdb lists one record per CDR3 protein. This repertoire shows about half a million distinct CDR3 sequences, 22% found once; its top ten account for approximately 49%. Source material: blood. The origin of the receptors is a woman between 65 and 79 years old with Graves' ophthalmopathy. CDR3s include the opening cysteine and the closing phenylalanine or tryptophan. A D gene is named only where the DNA matches it firmly. Part of the rows lack a size; the others show once, few, many or a class for expanded clones.

J: TRBJ2-7; V: TRBV5-6; D: .; size: .; CDR3: CASSGRTAAEQYF; DNA: TGTGCCAGCAGCGGGCGGACAGCCGCCGAGCAGTACTTC
J: TRBJ1-2; V: TRBV6-1; D: .; size: .; CDR3: CASRTNTQGRLRYGYTF; DNA: TGTGCCAGCAGAACTAACACCCAGGGTCGCTTACGGTATGGCTACACCTTC
J: TRBJ2-7; V: TRBV13; D: .; size: few; CDR3: CASRPWDSSYEQYF; DNA: TGTGCCAGCCGCCCGTGGGACTCTAGCTACGAGCAGTACTTC
J: TRBJ1-1; V: TRBV11-2; D: .; size: many; CDR3: CASSLDRAAEAFF; DNA: TGTGCCAGCAGCTTAGATAGGGCGGCTGAAGCTTTCTTT
J: TRBJ1-2; V: TRBV7-2; D: TRBD1; size: many; CDR3: CASSLDRGVSGYTF; DNA: TGTGCCAGCAGCTTAGACAGGGGCGTTAGTGGCTACACCTTC
J: TRBJ2-3; V: TRBV5-1; D: .; size: .; CDR3: CASSFGLVGHSSTDTQYF; DNA: TGCGCCAGCAGCTTCGGTTTAGTGGGACACTCTAGCACAGATACGCAGTATTTT
J: TRBJ2-1; V: TRBV28; D: .; size: many; CDR3: CASSPSPGRRSYNEQFF; DNA: TGTGCCAGCAGTCCCAGTCCGGGGAGGCGGAGTTACAATGAGCAGTTCTTC
J: TRBJ2-2; V: TRBV12-3/TRBV12-4; D: TRBD2; size: .; CDR3: CASNPTSGETGELFF; DNA: TGTGCCAGCAACCCGACTAGCGGGGAAACCGGGGAGCTGTTTTTT
J: TRBJ2-7; V: TRBV4-3; D: TRBD2; size: .; CDR3: CASSQWSGGTYEQYF; DNA: TGCGCCAGCAGCCAATGGAGCGGGGGAACCTACGAGCAGTACTTC
J: TRBJ2-7; V: TRBV14; D: .; size: few; CDR3: CASSQEGWFSYEQYF; DNA: TGTGCCAGCAGCCAAGAAGGGTGGTTCTCCTACGAGCAGTACTTC
J: TRBJ2-2; V: TRBV30; D: .; size: .; CDR3: CAWRNQGGIGELFF; DNA: TGTGCCTGGAGAAATCAGGGTGGAATCGGGGAGCTGTTTTTT
J: TRBJ2-3; V: TRBV6-1; D: TRBD2; size: few; CDR3: CASRQAGDIADTQYF; DNA: TGTGCCAGCAGGCAAGCGGGAGATATTGCAGATACGCAGTATTTT
J: TRBJ2-3; V: TRBV7-2; D: .; size: few; CDR3: CASSFERPLAYF; DNA: TGTGCCAGCAGCTTCGAGCGGCCCCTCGCGTATTTT
J: TRBJ2-1; V: TRBV29-1; D: .; size: few; CDR3: CSVLDHRATDEQFF; DNA: TGCAGCGTTCTGGACCATCGGGCGACTGATGAGCAGTTCTTC
J: TRBJ2-1; V: TRBV28; D: TRBD1; size: many; CDR3: CASSLRRGSGQGFSGNYNEQFF; DNA: TGTGCCAGCAGTTTAAGGAGGGGGAGCGGACAGGGGTTTTCGGGCAACTACAATGAGCAGTTCTTC
J: TRBJ1-1; V: TRBV18; D: .; size: many; CDR3: CASSPRSFTEAFF; DNA: TGTGCCAGCTCACCGAGGTCTTTCACTGAAGCTTTCTTT
J: TRBJ2-5; V: TRBV20-1; D: .; size: few; CDR3: CSARGATTQETQYF; DNA: TGCAGTGCTAGAGGGGCGACTACCCAAGAGACCCAGTACTTC
J: TRBJ2-7; V: TRBV29-1; D: .; size: .; CDR3: CSVLDGHDYEQYF; DNA: TGCAGCGTCCTGGATGGACACGACTACGAGCAGTACTTC
J: TRBJ2-7; V: TRBV6-1; D: .; size: .; CDR3: CASSTMRGGHSYEQYF; DNA: TGTGCCAGCAGTACTATGAGGGGCGGCCACTCCTACGAGCAGTACTTC
J: TRBJ2-1; V: TRBV19; D: TRBD2; size: few; CDR3: CAITGTSGSNEQFF; DNA: TGTGCCATTACCGGGACTAGCGGGAGCAATGAGCAGTTCTTC
J: TRBJ2-7; V: TRBV28; D: .; size: many; CDR3: CASSLSHSYEQYF; DNA: TGTGCCAGCAGTTTATCGCATTCCTACGAGCAGTACTTC
J: TRBJ1-1; V: TRBV2; D: TRBD1; size: .; CDR3: CVSSEDPGGHTEAFF; DNA: TGTGTCAGCAGTGAAGATCCAGGGGGACACACTGAAGCTTTCTTT
J: TRBJ2-2; V: TRBV7-2; D: TRBD2; size: many; CDR3: CASSYSRGAGRELFF; DNA: TGTGCCAGCAGCTACAGCCGTGGAGCGGGACGGGAGCTGTTTTTT
J: TRBJ2-5; V: TRBV18; D: TRBD2; size: .; CDR3: CASSPGAGSGTQYF; DNA: TGTGCCAGCTCACCAGGAGCGGGGAGCGGGACCCAGTACTTC
J: TRBJ2-2; V: TRBV5-1; D: .; size: few; CDR3: CASSFGIDTGELFF; DNA: TGCGCCAGCAGCTTTGGGATTGACACCGGGGAGCTGTTTTTT
J: TRBJ2-4; V: TRBV30; D: .; size: .; CDR3: CAWSVWREAKNIQYF; DNA: TGTGCCTGGAGTGTATGGCGTGAGGCCAAAAACATTCAGTACTTC
J: TRBJ1-1; V: TRBV7-8; D: TRBD1; size: few; CDR3: CASSLADRLMNTEAFF; DNA: TGTGCCAGCAGCTTAGCGGACAGGTTGATGAACACTGAAGCTTTCTTT
J: TRBJ2-2; V: TRBV28; D: TRBD1; size: many; CDR3: CASSSVGQGAGELFF; DNA: TGTGCCAGCAGTTCCGTGGGACAGGGGGCCGGGGAGCTGTTTTTT
J: TRBJ2-4; V: TRBV20-1; D: .; size: few; CDR3: CSASQGNIQYF; DNA: TGCAGTGCTTCACAGGGAAACATTCAGTACTTC
J: TRBJ2-7; V: TRBV20-1; D: .; size: .; CDR3: CSGTSRLYEQYF; DNA: TGCAGTGGCACGTCCAGGCTCTACGAGCAGTACTTC
J: TRBJ1-1; V: TRBV20-1; D: .; size: few; CDR3: CSTLLGNTEAFF; DNA: TGCAGTACCCTGCTAGGGAACACTGAAGCTTTCTTT
J: TRBJ2-3; V: TRBV11-2; D: TRBD2; size: many; CDR3: CASSLVGLADTQYF; DNA: TGTGCCAGCAGCTTAGTGGGACTAGCGGATACGCAGTATTTT
J: TRBJ2-1; V: TRBV9; D: TRBD2; size: .; CDR3: CASSPRTSGGYEQFF; DNA: TGTGCCAGCAGCCCCCGGACTAGCGGGGGCTATGAGCAGTTCTTC
J: TRBJ1-2; V: TRBV5-4; D: TRBD1; size: .; CDR3: CASSDYRGGNYGYTF; DNA: TGTGCCAGCAGCGACTACAGGGGGGGGAACTATGGCTACACCTTC
J: TRBJ1-6; V: TRBV20-1; D: TRBD1; size: few; CDR3: CSALRTGGDSPLHF; DNA: TGCAGTGCCCTTCGGACAGGGGGTGATTCACCCCTCCACTTT
J: TRBJ2-7; V: TRBV10-1; D: TRBD2; size: few; CDR3: CASNPGGLAVSEQYF; DNA: TGCGCCAGCAACCCGGGGGGACTAGCGGTTTCCGAGCAGTACTTC